The 9 T cell receptor beta chains below all came from one sample that was sequenced in a study of T-cell memory formation after mild COVID-19. TCRdb recomputed calls from the 5' RACE reads with MiXCR, one row per CDR3 protein. The sample has about 360,000 distinct CDR3 sequences, about 15% seen once. Sequencing was performed on PBMCs or a T cell subset sorted from them (not recorded which). These TCRs come from a man younger than 35 who had mild COVID-19 (a few samples of this study predate the infection). Cell type and time point are not known.

The chain recombines TRBV4-1 with TRBJ1-5; tentatively, D is TRBD1 (5 bases). CDR1 and CDR2 from the germline V gene are MGHRA and YSYEKL. V lost 1 base, J lost 7 bases, and 11 bases lay in between. The CDR3 sequence is 14 residues long. The CDR3 nucleotides are TGCGCCAGCAGCCAAGTCTACGGGGACCAGCCCCAGCATTTT. It is translated as CASSQVYGDQPQHF.

The chain is built from TRBV10-3 and TRBJ2-1, with D possibly matching TRBD1 (6 bases). CDR3 size: 13 residues. CDR1 is ENHRY and CDR2 is SYGVKD in the germline V gene. The ends were cut back, 6 bases at V and 8 bases at J, with 14 bases in the middle. CDR3 region: CAISRGRVDEQFF. The CDR3 coding sequence is TGTGCCATCAGCAGGGGCAGGGTTGATGAGCAGTTCTTC.

This chain connects TRBV5-1 to TRBJ1-1; weak D call: TRBD1 (5 bases). Trimming took off 5 bases at V and 4 bases at J, with 15 bases between the two ends. Germline values: CDR1 SGHRS, CDR2 YFSETQ. The CDR3 is 14 residues long. The CDR3 DNA follows: TGCGCCAGCAGGGCCCGGGGGGTGGTCACTGAAGCTTTCTTT. Translation: CASRARGVVTEAFF.

This clonotype was detected only a few times. The chain links TRBV18 to TRBJ2-3, with unresolved D. CDR1 KGHSH and CDR2 LQKENI come from the germline V gene. Between the trimmed V and J ends, which lost 1 base and 4 bases, there was a span of 9 bases. The CDR3 runs 14 residues. CDR3 sequence reads: CASSPQHGSDTQYF. CDR3 sequence (DNA): TGTGCCAGCTCACCACAACATGGATCAGATACGCAGTATTTT.

The CDR3 DNA sequence: TGCGCCAGCAGCTGGTCGCTCGACAGGATCACAGATACGCAGTATTTT. Its protein product is CASSWSLDRITDTQYF. The chain couples TRBV5-1 to TRBJ2-3; a possible D gene is TRBD1 (6 bases). Germline V gene lookup returns CDR1 SGHRS and CDR2 YFSETQ. V dropped 3 bases and J dropped 2 bases, with 16 bases sitting between them. The CDR3 is 16 amino acids.

This clonotype turned up a few times. V gene TRBV12-3 or TRBV12-4 combines with J gene TRBJ1-5, with 7 positions matching TRBD1. The CDR3 totals 14 residues. V lost 5 bases, J lost 6 bases, and 7 bases stayed unmatched. The CDR3 nucleotides read TGTGCCAGCAGTCCGACAGGGCCGAGTCAGCCCCAGCATTTT. Translation gives CASSPTGPSQPQHF.

The chain links TRBV20-1 to TRBJ2-1; 11 bases are a match to TRBD2. Losses at the gene ends were 4 bases for V and 2 bases for J; bases not matched to a gene: 4. CDR1 DFQATT and CDR2 SNEGSKA come from the germline V gene (reference sequence). The CDR3 extends over 15 amino acids. CDR3 nucleotide sequence: TGCAGTGCTACCGATAGCGGGGGGGCCTACAATGAGCAGTTCTTC. Protein: CSATDSGGAYNEQFF.

In its sample, this clonotype was seen a few times. This chain uses TRBV5-1 with TRBJ2-2; D not resolved. CDR1 and CDR2 (germline): SGHRS, YFSETQ. V lost 0 bases and J 6 bases, leaving 9 bases between the germline ends. This CDR3 has 14 amino acids. The CDR3 loop is CASSLAISAGELFF. CDR3 nucleotides: TGCGCCAGCAGCTTGGCCATCTCGGCCGGGGAGCTGTTTTTT. The variable domain in full, completed from reference TRBV5-1 and TRBJ2-2, reads KAGVTQTPRYLIKTRGQQVTLSCSPISGHRSVSWYQQTPGQGLQFLFEYFSETQRNKGNFPGRFSGRQFSNSRSEMNVSTLELGDSALYLCASSLAISAGELFFGEGSRLTVL.

The chain has TRBV6-5 and TRBJ2-1; TRBD2 matches at 7 bases. Germline V gene lookup returns CDR1 MNHEY and CDR2 SVGAGI. J was trimmed by 1 base and V by 6 bases; bases with no gene match: 6. The CDR3 consists of 15 residues. This chain's CDR3 is CASSPGGNSYNEQFF. The CDR3 nucleotides are TGTGCCAGCAGCCCCGGGGGGAATTCCTACAATGAGCAGTTCTTC.